The TCR beta chain under discussion was sequenced for a study of shared clonotypes between healthy human individuals. Data came from immunoSEQ multiplex PCR; TCRdb stores just in-frame clones and leaves some out. This sample yields about 680,000 clones, of which about 90% are seen a single time; roughly 24% belongs to the top ten. Cells designated naive CD8 were CD45RO-negative and were positively selected for CCR7, with terminally differentiated effector memory CD45RA+ cells excluded. This CDR3 has 16 amino acids. The V gene end was trimmed by 6 bases and the J gene end by 2 bases; junction bases not matched to a gene: 11. CDR1 and CDR2 from the germline V gene are SGHTA and FQGNSA.

The sample was naive CD8+ T cells sorted from blood. The chain couples TRBV7-2 to TRBJ2-7; 9 nucleotides match TRBD1. The TCR was taken from a man aged 30 to 45 in good health. CDR3 sequence (DNA): TGTGCCAGCAGTGACACCGGGACAGGGTTAGCCTACGAGCAGTACTTC. Protein sequence: CASSDTGTGLAYEQYF.